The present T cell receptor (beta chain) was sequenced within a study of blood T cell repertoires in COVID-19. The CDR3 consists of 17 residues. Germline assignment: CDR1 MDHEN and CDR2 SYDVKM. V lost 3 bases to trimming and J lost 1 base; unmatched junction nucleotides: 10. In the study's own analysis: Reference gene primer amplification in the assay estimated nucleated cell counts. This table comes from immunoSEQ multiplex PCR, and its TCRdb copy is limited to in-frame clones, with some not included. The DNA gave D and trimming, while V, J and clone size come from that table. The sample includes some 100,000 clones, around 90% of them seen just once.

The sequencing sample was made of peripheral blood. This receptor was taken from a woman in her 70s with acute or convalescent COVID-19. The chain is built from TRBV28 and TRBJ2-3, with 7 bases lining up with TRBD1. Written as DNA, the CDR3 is TGTGCCAGCAGTTTGAAGGGACAGCTTATCGGCACAGATACGCAGTATTTT. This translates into CASSLKGQLIGTDTQYF.